The rows below give T cell receptor beta chains drawn from one sample of a study of cytomegalovirus exposure and HLA in healthy donors. Repertoires were generated with immunoSEQ multiplex PCR, while TCRdb's copy carries only in-frame clones and drops some. The sample lists 150,000 to 200,000 clones, about 70% occurring once. What was sequenced was PBMCs. These receptors all come from a young man in good health and CMV-seropositive. CDR3s include the opening cysteine and the closing phenylalanine or tryptophan. A D gene is named only where the DNA matches it firmly. Size tells how often a clone was seen (once, few, many) or the class of an expanded clone, and some rows leave it out.

J gene	V gene	clone size	D gene	CDR3 DNA	CDR3 protein
TRBJ2-7	TRBV9	-	TRBD2	TGTGCCAGCAGCGTAGCTTCAAGCGGGAGTGGTCCCTACGAGCAGTACTTC	CASSVASSGSGPYEQYF
TRBJ2-2	TRBV7-2	few	TRBD2	TGTGCCAGCAGCTTTGAGGGACTAGCGGGAGAGGAGCTGTTTTTT	CASSFEGLAGEELFF
TRBJ2-3	TRBV13	-	-	TGTGCCAGCAGCTTTGGGGGCGCGAATAATTGGACGCAGTATTTT	CASSFGGANNWTQYF
TRBJ1-2	TRBV4-2	-	TRBD1	TGTGCCAGCAGCCAAGGAAGGGGGACAGGGTATGGCTACACCTTC	CASSQGRGTGYGYTF
TRBJ2-5	TRBV5-1	-	TRBD2	TGCGCCAGCAGCTTGGGACTAGCGGGAGTAGAGACCCAGTACTTC	CASSLGLAGVETQYF
TRBJ1-1	TRBV11-2	-	-	TGTGCCAGCAGCCCCCGGGACTTATTTGAAGCTTTCTTT	CASSPRDLFEAFF
TRBJ2-2	TRBV7-7	-	TRBD2	TGTGCTAGCAGCTTAGTACTAGCGGGTCACACCGGGGAGCTGTTTTTT	CASSLVLAGHTGELFF
TRBJ1-5	TRBV23-1	-	TRBD1	TGCGCCAGCAGTCAGCCCGGGACAGGCCTCAATCAGCCCCAGCATTTT	CASSQPGTGLNQPQHF
TRBJ2-1	TRBV13	-	TRBD2	TGTGCCAGCAGCGGGGGGGACGCCTCCTACAATGAGCAGTTCTTC	CASSGGDASYNEQFF
TRBJ1-1	TRBV7-6	-	TRBD1	TGTGCCAGCAGCTCCCGGGACAGGAACACTGAAGCTTTCTTT	CASSSRDRNTEAFF
TRBJ1-2	TRBV2	-	-	TGTGCCAGCAGTGAAGTCGACAGCAAGTATGGCTACACCTTC	CASSEVDSKYGYTF
TRBJ2-1	TRBV5-6	large	-	TGTGCCAGCAGCACAGACAATGAGCAGTTCTTC	CASSTDNEQFF
TRBJ2-2	TRBV5-1	-	TRBD2	TGCGCCAGCAGCTGGGGACTAGCGGGTACCGGGGAGCTGTTTTTT	CASSWGLAGTGELFF
TRBJ1-4	TRBV19	-	TRBD1	TGTGCCAGTAGTATAGATCAATTACGGACGGACAGGGACCGTGAAAAACTGTTTTTT	CASSIDQLRTDRDREKLFF
TRBJ1-5	TRBV7-9	few	-	TGTGCCAGCAGCAGGAGCAGTAGCAATCAGCCCCAGCATTTT	CASSRSSSNQPQHF
TRBJ2-5	TRBV5-6	once	TRBD2	TGTGCCAGCAGCTTCGGGGGGGTCCCATGGGAGACCCAGTACTTC	CASSFGGVPWETQYF
TRBJ1-1	TRBV12-5	once	-	TGTGCTAGTGGTTTGGCCCCTCTCACTGAAGCTTTCTTT	CASGLAPLTEAFF
TRBJ2-7	TRBV27	-	TRBD1	TGTGCCAGCAGTTCTTTGCGGACAGGGTCCGAGCAGTACTTC	CASSSLRTGSEQYF
TRBJ1-4	TRBV29-1	few	-	TGCAGCGTTGCCCTTAATGAAAAACTGTTTTTT	CSVALNEKLFF
TRBJ2-5	TRBV5-1	-	-	TGCGCCAGCAGCTTGGGGTCTGGCTTGGCGACCCAGTACTTC	CASSLGSGLATQYF
TRBJ1-5	TRBV4-1	-	TRBD1	TGCGCCAGCAGCCAAATAGGACAGGGGGGCAATCAGCCCCAGCATTTT	CASSQIGQGGNQPQHF
TRBJ2-3	TRBV6-4	few	-	TGTGCCAGCAGTGACTCGGCTACAGATACGCAGTATTTT	CASSDSATDTQYF
TRBJ2-5	TRBV19	-	-	TGTGCCAGTAGTATAGAAGCAGGACAAGAGACCCAGTACTTC	CASSIEAGQETQYF
TRBJ2-1	TRBV27	-	TRBD2	TGTGCCAGCAGTTTATTAGCGGGACCAAGCTCCTACAATGAGCAGTTCTTC	CASSLLAGPSSYNEQFF
TRBJ2-7	TRBV30	-	-	TGTGCCTGGAGGACAGGAGCCTACGAGCAGTACTTC	CAWRTGAYEQYF
TRBJ2-7	TRBV10-3	few	-	TGTGCCATCGGCCTGGAGCAGCAGTACTTC	CAIGLEQQYF
TRBJ2-1	TRBV7-8	few	TRBD1	TGTGCCAGCAGCAAATACGAGGGGGCCCCGTACAATGAGCAGTTCTTC	CASSKYEGAPYNEQFF